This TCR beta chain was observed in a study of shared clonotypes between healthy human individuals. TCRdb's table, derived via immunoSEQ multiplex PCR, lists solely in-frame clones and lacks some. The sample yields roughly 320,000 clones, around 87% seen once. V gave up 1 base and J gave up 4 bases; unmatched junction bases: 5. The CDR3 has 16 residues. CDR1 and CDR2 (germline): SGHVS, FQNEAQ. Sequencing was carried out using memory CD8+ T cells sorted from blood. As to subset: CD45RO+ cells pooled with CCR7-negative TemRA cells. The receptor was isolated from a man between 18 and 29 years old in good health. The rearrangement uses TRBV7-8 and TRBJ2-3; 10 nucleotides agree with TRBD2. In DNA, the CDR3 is TGTGCCAGCAGCTTAGTTCTAGCGGGGGTGGCAGATACGCAGTATTTT. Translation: CASSLVLAGVADTQYF.